This note documents a single T cell receptor (beta chain) sequence. The CDR3 is 14 amino acids. CDR1 and CDR2 (germline): SQVTM, ANQGSEA. The data derive from a study of T cell changes during pregnancy in multiple sclerosis. Method: immunoSEQ multiplex PCR; TCRdb's copy keeps in-frame clones and lacks some. The sample comprises tens of thousands of clones, approximately 91% of which are singletons, and over 1.3% rests with the top ten. The rearrangement joins TRBV29-1 to TRBJ1-2; 10 bases align to TRBD1. This clonotype was sampled from a female donor with multiple sclerosis, enrolled in a pregnancy study. The sample was peripheral blood, taken in the second trimester of pregnancy. This CDR3 reads CGTGRGRTGGGYTF. DNA of the CDR3: TGCGGTACCGGTCGAGGAAGGACAGGGGGTGGCTACACCTTC. Together with reference TRBV29-1 and TRBJ1-2, the CDR3 gives the full variable domain: SAVISQKPSRDICQRGTSLTIQCQVDSQVTMMFWYRQQPGQSLTLIATANQGSEATYESGFVIDKFPISRPNLTFSTLTVSNMSPEDSSIYLCGTGRGRTGGGYTFGSGTRLTVV.